This T cell receptor beta chain is from a study of response to subunit inactivated influenza vaccine. Study-wide results and caveats: Each seasonal influenza vaccination recruits few new T cells, the authors suggested.

This clonotype was picked up a small number of times. Its specificity is not known. V lost 6 bases, J lost 3 bases, and 12 bases lay in between. CDR3 size: 14 residues. TCRdb called the RT-PCR reads again in MiXCR, with one record for every CDR3 protein. Among roughly 650,000 distinct CDR3 sequences listed, 15% to 18% were seen once. The chain uses TRBV12-3 or TRBV12-4 and TRBJ2-1; maybe TRBD2 (5 bases). This TCR was recovered from a middle-aged man who received an inactivated influenza vaccine. Specimen: PBMCs from blood, collected 11 to 12 days after vaccination. This chain's CDR3 is CASSPTRIYNEQFF. The CDR3 DNA reads as TGTGCCAGCAGCCCAACTAGAATCTACAATGAGCAGTTCTTC.